These 23 T cell receptor beta chains share one sample of origin, sequenced in a study of T cells in Graves' hyperthyroidism and ophthalmopathy. Amplification yielded TCR beta CDR3 regions, with RNA transcripts as the source. Primed by the HTBI set, a first-round RT-PCR was run on the TCR CDR3. Using its own MiXCR run on the multiplex PCR reads, TCRdb lists one record per CDR3 protein. This sample yields about 520,000 distinct CDR3 sequences, of which around 22% are seen a single time; roughly 12% belongs to the top ten. The sample comprised blood. These TCRs come from a woman aged 25-40 years with Graves' ophthalmopathy.

This clonotype was seen repeatedly, ten times or more. The chain combines TRBV6-5 with TRBJ2-7; D is possibly TRBD1 or TRBD2 (5 bases each). Germline CDR1 reads MNHEY; CDR2 reads SVGAGI. The V end lost 5 bases, the J end lost 0 bases, and 11 bases lay between the germline ends. The CDR3 is 14 amino acids. CDR3 protein: CASSRAGSSYEQYF. Written as DNA, the CDR3 is TGTGCCAGCAGTCGAGCAGGGAGCTCCTACGAGCAGTACTTC.

This clonotype was recorded at least ten times. CDR3 sequence reads: CATRENTEAFF. The CDR3 nucleotides are TGTGCCACCAGAGAGAACACTGAAGCTTTCTTT. The V call is TRBV6-1, the J call TRBJ1-1; D not resolved. In germline, CDR1 is MNHNS, CDR2 SASEGT. CDR3 length: 11 amino acids. V was shortened by 10 bases and J by 1 base, with 7 bases between the two germline ends.

This clonotype was picked up many times. In DNA, the CDR3 is TGTGCCAGCTCACCACCGGGGAGCCCTTGGGAGACCCAGTACTTC. Translation gives CASSPPGSPWETQYF. The V gene is TRBV18, the J gene TRBJ2-5; a possible D gene is TRBD2 (5 bases). This CDR3 is 15 amino acids long. V lost 0 bases and J lost 5, with 13 bases in between. Germline loops: CDR1 KGHSH, CDR2 LQKENI.

The chain joins TRBV9 to TRBJ2-6; no definite D call. Germline CDR1 SGDLS, CDR2 YYNGEE. The CDR3 contains 18 residues. The germline V and J ends were trimmed by 0 bases and 2 bases, with 15 bases remaining between them. CDR3 sequence (DNA): TGTGCCAGCAGCGTAGCACAATCGGGCAGCACTGGGGCCAACGTCCTGACTTTC. Its translation is CASSVAQSGSTGANVLTF.

This clonotype was observed at least ten times. J is TRBJ1-5 and V is TRBV6-2 or TRBV6-3; tentative D call: TRBD1 (6 bases). The germline V and J ends were trimmed by 6 bases and 5 bases, with 26 bases remaining between them. The CDR3 is made up of 18 amino acids. Looked up from germline, CDR1 is MNHEY and CDR2 is SVGEGT. The CDR3 spells CASSPWGPTAGGDQPQHF. The DNA of the CDR3 is TGTGCCAGCAGCCCATGGGGCCCGACGGCCGGGGGCGATCAGCCCCAGCATTTT.

This clonotype was recorded a few times. Just one base apart from a much larger clone, this may be a read error. The chain couples TRBV6-1 to TRBJ1-1, with 7 bases identical to TRBD1. Germline CDR1 MNHNS, CDR2 SASEGT. V shed 6 bases, J shed 5 bases, and the junction held 12 bases outside the gene matches. CDR3 length: 15 residues. CDR3 amino acids: CASRTGVPSRTEAFF. The CDR3, as DNA: TGTGCCAGCAGAACAGGGGTGCCCTCCCGGACTGAAGCTTTCTTT.

The gene calls are TRBV27 and TRBJ2-7, with a possible D match to TRBD1 (6 bases). The CDR3 totals 15 residues. Deletions cut 6 bases from V and 1 base from J, with 16 bases between. Looked up from germline, CDR1 is MNHEY and CDR2 is SMNVEV (reference sequence). The CDR3 loop is CASSLKGDLSYEQYF. CDR3 nucleotide sequence: TGTGCCAGCAGCCTGAAGGGGGATCTATCCTACGAGCAGTACTTC.

The rearrangement uses TRBV7-3 and TRBJ2-5; D is ambiguous. V was trimmed by 1 base and J by 0 bases, leaving 3 bases between them. CDR1 and CDR2 (germline): SGHTA, FQGTGA. The CDR3 contains 13 residues. CDR3 region: CASSLNNQETQYF. For the CDR3, the DNA is TGTGCCAGCAGCTTAAACAACCAAGAGACCCAGTACTTC.

This clonotype has at least ten counts. This chain connects TRBV20-1 to TRBJ2-4, with D hard to call. The V end was cut by 1 base, the J end by 7 bases, with 14 bases between. This CDR3 contains 14 residues. Germline V gene sequence: CDR1 DFQATT, CDR2 SNEGSKA (reference sequence). The CDR3, as DNA: TGCAGTGCTAGAGCGGTTCCGGCCGGGAACATTCAGTACTTC. Its translation is CSARAVPAGNIQYF.

This clonotype has more than one count but fewer than ten. The chain is built from TRBV6-5 and TRBJ2-3; 13 nucleotides agree with TRBD2. The length of the CDR3 is 16 residues. V lost 4 bases and J lost 7; bases outside the gene matches: 8. Germline assignment: CDR1 MNHEY and CDR2 SVGAGI. The CDR3 region has the DNA TGTGCCAGCAGTTCCGCGACTAGCGGGAGGAAGTATACGCAGTATTTT. This encodes CASSSATSGRKYTQYF.

This clonotype has ten or more counts. The chain has TRBV6-5 and TRBJ1-2; 7 nucleotides match TRBD1. CDR1 and CDR2 from the germline V gene are MNHEY and SVGAGI. This CDR3 is 14 amino acids long. The V segment lost 5 bases and the J segment 0 bases; nucleotides outside the gene matches: 3. The CDR3 here is CASSTGQANYGYTF. CDR3 sequence (DNA): TGTGCCAGCAGTACCGGACAGGCTAACTATGGCTACACCTTC.

This clonotype showed up many times. V and J are TRBV5-5 and TRBJ1-1; the D gene is possibly TRBD1 (6 bases). CDR1 and CDR2 (germline): SGHKS, YYEKEE (reference sequence). The CDR3 is 14 amino acids. The V end lost 4 bases, the J end lost 0 bases, and 10 bases lay between the germline ends. CDR3 residues: CASSRQEMNTEAFF. For the CDR3, the DNA is TGTGCCAGCAGCCGACAGGAGATGAACACTGAAGCTTTCTTT.

This clonotype was seen only a few times. The chain employs TRBV28 and TRBJ1-1, with 10 bases lining up with TRBD1. Germline-derived CDR1 and CDR2 are MDHEN and SYDVKM. Unmatched junction bases numbered 7, after V lost 4 bases and J lost 5 bases. The length of the CDR3 is 15 residues. Here the CDR3 reads CASSSPGTGETEAFF. The CDR3 coding sequence is TGTGCCAGCAGTTCACCAGGGACAGGGGAGACTGAAGCTTTCTTT.

This clonotype was detected ten times or more. The chain employs TRBV7-9 and TRBJ1-2; D is unclear. Deletions cut 3 bases from V and 4 bases from J, with 9 bases between. The CDR3 totals 13 residues. CDR1 is SEHNR, CDR2 FQNEAQ, per germline (reference sequence). In nucleotides, the CDR3 is TGTGCCAGCAGCTTGCACACGGGCTATGGCTACACCTTC. It codes for CASSLHTGYGYTF.

The gene calls are TRBV2 and TRBJ2-5; 9 bases align to TRBD2. The CDR3 spans 17 residues. Germline loops: CDR1 SNHLY, CDR2 FYNNEI. With V trimmed by 5 bases and J by 4 bases, 14 bases remained unmatched. The CDR3 loop is CASSMIGLAWVRETQYF. DNA of the CDR3: TGTGCCAGCAGTATGATAGGACTAGCGTGGGTCCGAGAGACCCAGTACTTC.

CDR3: CASSPGAKAIYEQYF. The CDR3 bases are TGCGCCAGCAGCCCTGGGGCAAAAGCTATCTACGAGCAGTACTTC. The chain uses TRBV5-1 and TRBJ2-7; weak D call: TRBD1 (5 bases). Looked up from germline, CDR1 is SGHRS and CDR2 is YFSETQ. The CDR3 loop spans 15 amino acids. The germline V and J ends were trimmed by 4 bases and 3 bases, with 17 bases remaining between them. Drawing the rest from reference TRBV5-1 and TRBJ2-7, the complete variable domain is KAGVTQTPRYLIKTRGQQVTLSCSPISGHRSVSWYQQTPGQGLQFLFEYFSETQRNKGNFPGRFSGRQFSNSRSEMNVSTLELGDSALYLCASSPGAKAIYEQYFGPGTRLTVT.

This clonotype was detected a few times. V gene TRBV20-1 combines with J gene TRBJ2-2, with D possibly being TRBD1 or TRBD2 (5 bases each). Germline V CDR1 and CDR2: DFQATT, SNEGSKA (reference sequence). Between the trimmed V and J ends, which lost 2 bases and 8 bases, there was a span of 21 bases. The CDR3 is made up of 16 amino acids. The chain's CDR3 is CSARTIRDREAGELFF. DNA for the CDR3: TGCAGTGCTAGAACTATCCGGGACCGTGAAGCGGGGGAGCTGTTTTTT.

The rearrangement joins TRBV7-9 to TRBJ1-1; 10 bases match TRBD1. Germline loops: CDR1 SEHNR, CDR2 FQNEAQ (reference sequence). The trim removed 5 bases at V and 4 bases at J, leaving 7 bases unmatched. The CDR3 is made up of 15 amino acids. CDR3 bases: TGTGCCAGCAGCCAATTGACAGGGGGCATCACTGAAGCTTTCTTT. It specifies CASSQLTGGITEAFF. The whole variable domain, remainder taken from reference TRBV7-9 and TRBJ1-1, is DTGVSQNPRHKITKRGQNVTFRCDPISEHNRLYWYRQTLGQGPEFLTYFQNEAQLEKSRLLSDRFSAERPKGSFSTLEIQRTEQGDSAMYLCASSQLTGGITEAFFGQGTRLTVV.

This clonotype was observed a few times. The J gene is TRBJ1-3, the V gene TRBV7-9; no clear D. The CDR3 loop spans 15 amino acids. Germline CDR1 reads SEHNR; CDR2 reads FQNEAQ (reference sequence). Trimming pared 5 bases from V and 0 bases from J, leaving 11 bases between. The CDR3 nucleotides read TGTGCCAGCAGCCCTCGACACCTCTCTGGAAACACCATATATTTT. Translating it yields CASSPRHLSGNTIYF.

This clonotype was counted between two and nine times. V gene TRBV4-3 combines with J gene TRBJ1-1, with D hard to call. This CDR3 contains 15 residues. CDR1 is LGHNA, CDR2 YSLEER, per germline. Trimming took off 0 bases at V and 7 bases at J, with 15 bases between the two ends. CDR3 in DNA: TGCGCCAGCAGCCAAGATTTGGGGTCCAGAATTGAAGCTTTCTTT. This encodes CASSQDLGSRIEAFF.

In regard to this clonotype: A read error may be the cause here, since a much bigger clone is one base away. The V gene is TRBV18, the J gene TRBJ1-2; possibly TRBD1 for D (5 bases). The CDR3 contains 11 residues. Per the germline V gene, CDR1 is KGHSH and CDR2 is LQKENI. CDR3 bases: TGTGCCAGCTCACCGGGGCGAGGCTTCACCTTC. Its translation is CASSPGRGFTF.

The chain carries TRBV6-1 and TRBJ2-7, with 10 bases lining up with TRBD2. There are 16 residues in the CDR3. With V trimmed by 0 bases and J by 2 bases, 4 bases remained unmatched. Germline CDR1 MNHNS, CDR2 SASEGT. The DNA of the CDR3 is TGTGCCAGCAGTGAAGCGCGGACTAGCGGAACCTACGAGCAGTACTTC. As protein: CASSEARTSGTYEQYF.

This clonotype was observed once. The rearrangement links TRBV6-2 or TRBV6-3 to TRBJ1-1; 7 bases fit TRBD1. Per the germline V gene, CDR1 is MNHEY and CDR2 is SVGEGT. The trim removed 2 bases at V and 5 bases at J, leaving 17 bases unmatched. The CDR3 extends over 18 amino acids. CDR3 loop: CASSYRIYRGLGGTEAFF. CDR3 DNA: TGTGCCAGCAGTTACCGTATCTACAGGGGATTAGGAGGGACTGAAGCTTTCTTT.